The TCR beta chain described here comes from a study of a mutant IDH1 vaccine in newly diagnosed glioma. At the level of the study: In weeks 1, 3, 5, 7, 11, 15, 19 and 23, patients were immunized, eight times in all. The sex distribution of treated patients was about 60% male and 37.5% female, with a mean age of 40.4 years. Antecedent treatment encompassed radiotherapy, temozolomide, or their combination; the majority received both.

Time point of the sample: week 11, during vaccination. Every vaccine dose comprised 300 ug of mutant IDH1 20-mer peptide plus topical imiquimod. The assay was immunoSEQ multiplex PCR, and TCRdb's table has in-frame clones only and misses some. The table records some 130,000 clones, roughly 75% of them present only once. The CDR3 is 16 residues long. J lost 7 bases, V lost 2 bases, and 12 bases had no gene match. CDR1 and CDR2 from the germline V gene are GTSNPN and SVGIG (reference sequence). Turning to this clone: Its antigen is unidentified.

This chain joins TRBV30 and TRBJ1-5, with 9 bases lining up with TRBD1. The specimen was PBMCs, collected from a glioma patient whose treatment included an IDH1 peptide vaccine. This TCR was recovered from a man aged 35 to 55 with glioma. The CDR3 DNA reads as TGTGCCTGGAGTTTCCCCCCTCCGGACAGGGGCCAGCCCCAGCATTTT. Translating gives CAWSFPPPDRGQPQHF. The variable domain in full, with the rest retrieved from reference TRBV30 and TRBJ1-5, is SQTIHQWPATLVQPVGSPLSLECTVEGTSNPNLYWYRQAAGRGLQLLFYSVGIGQISSEVPQNLSASRPQDRQFILSSKKLLLSDSGFYLCAWSFPPPDRGQPQHFGDGTRLSIL.